Listed here are 10 T cell receptor beta chains from one sample, sequenced in a study of blood T cell repertoires in COVID-19. TCRdb keeps only in-frame clones here, not all; method: immunoSEQ multiplex PCR. The sample yields about 90,000 clones, over 80% seen once. Sequencing was done on a sample of peripheral blood. Every receptor here comes from a human donor with active COVID-19. The donor label of this sample is uncertain.

The chain has TRBV7-3 and TRBJ2-1; 9 bases agree with TRBD1. V dropped 5 bases and J dropped 8; count of bases not matched to a gene: 10. Looked up from germline, CDR1 is SGHTA and CDR2 is FQGTGA. This CDR3 spans 15 amino acids. CDR3 residues: CASSGIGDRAHEQFF. CDR3 DNA: TGTGCCAGCAGCGGCATAGGGGACAGGGCTCATGAGCAGTTCTTC.

The chain recombines TRBV11-2 with TRBJ1-1, with D unclear. CDR3 length: 14 amino acids. Germline CDR1 SGHAT, CDR2 FQNNGV. The V and J ends lost 4 bases and 6 bases respectively, with 15 bases between them. CDR3 sequence (DNA): TGTGCCAGCAGCTACACTAACATCCTAGCTGAAGCTTTCTTT. This translates into CASSYTNILAEAFF.

This clone was counted between two and nine times. The genes are TRBV19 and TRBJ2-7; D not resolved. There are 12 residues in the CDR3. Germline V CDR1 and CDR2: LNHDA, SQIVND (reference sequence). V lost 3 bases, J lost 4 bases, and 7 bases lay in between. DNA of the CDR3: TGTGCCAGTAGTATGTCGGAGTACGAGCAGTACTTC. It is translated as CASSMSEYEQYF.

The V call is TRBV19, the J call TRBJ1-1, with 7 bases that match TRBD1. The germline V gene encodes CDR1 LNHDA and CDR2 SQIVND (reference sequence). The CDR3 is made up of 14 amino acids. Trimming cost V 4 bases and J 4 bases; bases outside gene matches: 6. CDR3 nucleotides: TGTGCCAGTAGTACCGACAGGGTAGGCACTGAAGCTTTCTTT. As protein: CASSTDRVGTEAFF.

This chain joins TRBV11-2 and TRBJ2-3; unclear D gene. The CDR3 extends over 17 amino acids. The V end lost 5 bases, the J end lost 0 bases, and 18 bases lay between the germline ends. CDR1 SGHAT and CDR2 FQNNGV come from the germline V gene. The CDR3 loop is CASSPRWARRSTDTQYF. The DNA for the CDR3 is TGTGCCAGCAGCCCCCGTTGGGCACGTCGAAGCACAGATACGCAGTATTTT. The full variable domain, in which reference TRBV11-2 and TRBJ2-3 provide the parts outside the CDR3, is EAGVAQSPRYKIIEKRQSVAFWCNPISGHATLYWYQQILGQGPKLLIQFQNNGVVDDSQLPKDRFSAERLKGVDSTLKIQPAKLEDSAVYLCASSPRWARRSTDTQYFGPGTRLTVL.

The chain combines TRBV28 with TRBJ1-2; 10 nucleotides align to TRBD1. CDR3 length equals 16 residues. With V trimmed by 10 bases and J by 4 bases, 15 bases remained unmatched. Germline V CDR1 and CDR2: MDHEN, SYDVKM. The DNA of the CDR3 is TGTGCCATCTTCCAACCCCTCGGGACAGGGGCCTATGGCTACACCTTC. As protein: CAIFQPLGTGAYGYTF.

The V call is TRBV5-3, the J call TRBJ1-5, with 10 bases lining up with TRBD1. TRBV5-3 has ORF status, its function being uncertain. The CDR3 totals 14 residues. After removal of 3 bases from V and 7 bases from J, the junction contained 4 bases not matched to a gene. This chain's CDR3 is CARSSGTGDQPQHF. The CDR3, as DNA: TGTGCCAGAAGCTCCGGGACAGGGGACCAGCCCCAGCATTTT.

This clone came up once. The V gene is TRBV7-9, the J gene TRBJ2-7; 7 bases match TRBD1. Germline CDR1 SEHNR, CDR2 FQNEAQ (reference sequence). The CDR3 contains 14 residues. V shed 5 bases and J 2 bases; nucleotides not matched to a gene: 6. Here the CDR3 reads CASSQRTGTYEQYF. The CDR3 bases are TGTGCCAGCAGCCAAAGGACAGGTACCTACGAGCAGTACTTC.

The chain couples TRBV3-1 (or the pseudogene TRBV3-2) to TRBJ2-3, with D uncertain. CDR1 LGHDT and CDR2 YNNKEL come from the germline V gene (reference sequence). V was pared by 0 bases and J by 1 base, with 8 bases between. The CDR3 runs to 15 residues. This chain's CDR3 is CASSQDSFRTDTQYF. CDR3 DNA: TGTGCCAGCAGCCAAGACTCGTTTCGCACAGATACGCAGTATTTT.

V and J are TRBV27 and TRBJ1-2, with D perhaps matching TRBD1 (5 bases). The V gene lost 6 bases and the J gene lost 2 bases, with 10 bases spanning the gap. The CDR3 is 13 residues long. Looked up from germline, CDR1 is MNHEY and CDR2 is SMNVEV (reference sequence). CDR3 residues: CASSLRQNYGYTF. The DNA for the CDR3 is TGTGCCAGCAGCCTAAGACAGAACTATGGCTACACCTTC.